This entry describes one TCR beta chain. Germline V gene data show CDR1 as SNHLY and CDR2 as FYNNEI. Deletions cut 4 bases from V and 8 bases from J, with 18 bases between. The CDR3 spans 15 residues. These data originate in a study of blood T cell repertoires in COVID-19. The method was immunoSEQ multiplex PCR; TCRdb's version includes in-frame clones alone and lacks a portion of them. Of over 250,000 clones in the sample, 75% to 95% were seen once. This chain uses TRBV2 with TRBJ2-4; a weak D match, TRBD1 (5 bases). The clonotype comes from a person in their late teens or twenties with COVID-19, enrolled during active disease. Material: peripheral blood. The DNA of the CDR3 is TGTGCCAGCAGTGTGGCAGGGCGGAGTTGGGACATTCAGTACTTC. Amino acids: CASSVAGRSWDIQYF.